Presented here are 14 T cell receptor beta chains from one specimen sequenced in a study of STAT5B mutations in CD4+ large granular lymphocyte leukemia. Measured with immunoSEQ multiplex PCR; TCRdb has only the in-frame clones, and not every one. In the table there are tens of thousands of clones, more than 55% of which are singletons. Input material: CD4+ T cells from blood buffy coats. The receptors shown here come from a human donor in good health.

This clone showed up just once. V is TRBV9 and J is TRBJ1-4; tentatively, D is TRBD1 (6 bases). CDR1 SGDLS and CDR2 YYNGEE come from the germline V gene. The CDR3 runs to 15 residues. V gave up 2 bases and J gave up 3 bases, with 11 bases separating them. In DNA form, the CDR3 reads TGTGCCAGCAGCGTGGGGGCTGCGGCTAATGAAAAACTGTTTTTT. Its translation: CASSVGAAANEKLFF.

The V gene is TRBV7-6, the J gene TRBJ2-7, with TRBD1 as a possible D gene (5 bases). Germline V gene sequence: CDR1 SGHVS, CDR2 FNYEAQ. Trimming cost V 7 bases and J 2 bases, with 9 bases left between them. The CDR3 has 12 amino acids. CDR3 nucleotide sequence: TGTGCCAGCAAGGACAAGCCCTACGAGCAGTACTTC. This encodes CASKDKPYEQYF.

CDR3 coding DNA: TGTGCCAGCAGCTCCCAGGGGACAGGGTCAACTGAAGCTTTCTTT. The encoded protein is CASSSQGTGSTEAFF. The V gene is TRBV7-8, the J gene TRBJ1-1; TRBD1 agrees at 9 bases. From germline, CDR1 is SGHVS and CDR2 FQNEAQ. The V segment lost 4 bases and the J segment 5 bases; nucleotides outside the gene matches: 8. There are 15 residues in the CDR3.

The rearrangement joins TRBV5-1 to TRBJ2-7, with unresolved D. With 1 base removed from V and 2 bases from J, the gap between germline ends came to 7 bases. CDR1 and CDR2 from the germline V gene are SGHRS and YFSETQ. The CDR3 sequence is 13 residues long. The CDR3 sequence is CASSLSGPYEQYF. The CDR3 DNA sequence: TGCGCCAGCAGCTTGAGTGGGCCCTACGAGCAGTACTTC.

This clone has only a few counts. The chain employs TRBV7-2 and TRBJ2-1, with TRBD2 identical over 10 bases. The germline CDR1 and CDR2 sequences are SGHTA and FQGNSA. The trim removed 1 base at V and 7 bases at J, leaving 7 bases unmatched. This CDR3 is built from 16 residues. The CDR3: CASSLVVSSGGNEQFF. The CDR3 nucleotides are TGTGCCAGCAGCTTAGTAGTTAGTAGCGGGGGGAATGAGCAGTTCTTC.

The chain employs TRBV30 and TRBJ2-7; D is possibly TRBD1 (6 bases). Germline V gene sequence: CDR1 GTSNPN, CDR2 SVGIG (reference sequence). The CDR3 runs to 14 residues. V was shortened by 5 bases and J by 5 bases, with 19 bases between the two germline ends. The CDR3 is CAWQQGIESDEQYF. CDR3 nucleotides: TGTGCCTGGCAGCAGGGGATCGAATCCGACGAGCAGTACTTC.

This chain uses TRBV6-1 with TRBJ1-1, with TRBD1 matching over 7 bases. The J segment lost 11 bases and the V segment lost 7 bases, leaving 10 bases of the junction unmatched. The CDR3 totals 12 residues. Germline-derived CDR1 and CDR2 are MNHNS and SASEGT. The CDR3: CASIGQAKVAFF. The CDR3 DNA reads TGTGCCAGCATCGGACAGGCCAAAGTGGCTTTCTTT.

The rearrangement uses TRBV7-2 and TRBJ2-1, with 13 positions matching TRBD2. The trim removed 5 bases at V and 10 bases at J, leaving 11 bases unmatched. Germline-derived CDR1 and CDR2 are SGHTA and FQGNSA. This CDR3 contains 16 residues. Here the CDR3 DNA reads TGTGCCAGCAGCCTCTACTGGACTAGCGGGGGACAGGAGCAGTTCTTC. Residues: CASSLYWTSGGQEQFF.

This sequence joins TRBV10-3 and TRBJ1-1; D not resolved. The V end lost 0 bases, the J end lost 2 bases, and 10 bases lay between the germline ends. CDR3 length: 15 amino acids. Germline V gene data show CDR1 as ENHRY and CDR2 as SYGVKD. The CDR3 here is CAISESSGRNTEAFF. CDR3 bases: TGTGCCATCAGTGAGTCTTCGGGGAGAAACACTGAAGCTTTCTTT.

The V and J genes are TRBV7-8 and TRBJ1-3; no firm D call. This CDR3 spans 14 amino acids. Germline lookup yields CDR1 SGHVS and CDR2 FQNEAQ. V lost 2 bases and J lost 0, with 5 bases in between. CDR3 loop: CASSLTHSGNTIYF. CDR3 coding DNA: TGTGCCAGCAGCTTAACTCACTCTGGAAACACCATATATTTT.

This clone was seen once. The J gene is TRBJ2-5, the V gene TRBV7-2; D uncertain. V lost 6 bases, J lost 6 bases, and 14 bases lay in between. The CDR3 is made up of 13 amino acids. The V gene's germline CDR1 is SGHTA and CDR2 FQGNSA. CDR3: CASSKQLAKTQYF. The CDR3 DNA follows: TGTGCCAGCAGTAAACAACTTGCAAAGACCCAGTACTTC.

V and J are TRBV7-3 and TRBJ2-3; tentative D call: TRBD2 (5 bases). In germline, CDR1 is SGHTA, CDR2 FQGTGA. Trimming took 3 bases from V and 4 from J, leaving 14 bases between them. The CDR3 has 15 amino acids. CDR3 nucleotides: TGTGCCAGCAGCTTGGAGGCTAGCCGCCCAGATACGCAGTATTTT. This encodes CASSLEASRPDTQYF.

The genes are TRBV7-2 and TRBJ2-3; no firm D call. In germline, CDR1 is SGHTA, CDR2 FQGNSA. The V gene lost 1 base and the J gene lost 5 bases, with 1 base spanning the gap. CDR3 length equals 11 residues. CDR3 loop: CASSLEDTQYF. The DNA of the CDR3 is TGTGCCAGCAGCTTAGAAGATACGCAGTATTTT.

The chain is built from TRBV13 and TRBJ1-4, with D tentatively TRBD1 (6 bases). Trimming shortened V by 3 bases and J by 2 bases, and 10 bases separated the two germline ends. The germline CDR1 and CDR2 sequences are PRHDT and FYEKMQ (reference sequence). This CDR3 contains 15 residues. The CDR3 sequence: CASSLSTGTNEKLFF. The CDR3 DNA follows: TGTGCCAGCAGCTTGTCGACAGGTACTAATGAAAAACTGTTTTTT. Together with reference TRBV13 and TRBJ1-4, the CDR3 gives the full variable domain: AAGVIQSPRHLIKEKRETATLKCYPIPRHDTVYWYQQGPGQDPQFLISFYEKMQSDKGSIPDRFSAQQFSDYHSELNMSSLELGDSALYFCASSLSTGTNEKLFFGSGTQLSVL.